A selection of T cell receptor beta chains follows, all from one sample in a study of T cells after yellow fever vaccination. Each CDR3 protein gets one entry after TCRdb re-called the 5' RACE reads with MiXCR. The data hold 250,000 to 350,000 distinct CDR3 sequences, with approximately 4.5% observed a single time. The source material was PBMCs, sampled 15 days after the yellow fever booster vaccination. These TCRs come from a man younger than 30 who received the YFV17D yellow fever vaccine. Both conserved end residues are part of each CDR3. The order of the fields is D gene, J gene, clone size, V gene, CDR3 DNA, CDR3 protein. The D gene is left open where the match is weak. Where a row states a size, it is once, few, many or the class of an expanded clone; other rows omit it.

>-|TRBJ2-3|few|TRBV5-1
TGCGCCAGCAGCTCTGGTGGGTTGGTGGATACGCAGTATTTT
CASSSGGLVDTQYF
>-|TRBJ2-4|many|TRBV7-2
TGTGCCAGCCAAGCGGGCCCCGCTAGTGAAAACATTCAGTACTTC
CASQAGPASENIQYF
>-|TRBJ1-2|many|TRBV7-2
TGTGCCAGCAGCTTTCGCCGCACTGACTATGGCTACACCTTC
CASSFRRTDYGYTF
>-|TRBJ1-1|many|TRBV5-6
TGTGCCAGCAGCTCCGGGACAAATCAGAACACTGAAGCTTTCTTT
CASSSGTNQNTEAFF
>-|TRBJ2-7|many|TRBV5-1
TGCGCCAGCAGCCCGCAAGGAGGGGAGCAGTACTTC
CASSPQGGEQYF
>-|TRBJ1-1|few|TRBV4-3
TGCGCCAGCAGCCAAGACCCCTTGGCAGGAGGCACTGAAGCTTTCTTT
CASSQDPLAGGTEAFF
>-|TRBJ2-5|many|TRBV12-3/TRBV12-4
TGTGCCACCCGGTTGGAGACCCAGTACTTC
CATRLETQYF
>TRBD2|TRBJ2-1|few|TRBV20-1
TGCAGTGCTAGACCCGGGGGGGCCCCCTACAATGAGCAGTTCTTC
CSARPGGAPYNEQFF
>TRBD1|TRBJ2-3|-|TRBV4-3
TGCGCCAGCAGCCAAGTAGGGGACAGGGGGCGCGATACGCAGTATTTT
CASSQVGDRGRDTQYF
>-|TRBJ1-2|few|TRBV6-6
TGTGCCAGCAGTCCTCCGGGTCGATCTAACTATGGCTACACCTTC
CASSPPGRSNYGYTF
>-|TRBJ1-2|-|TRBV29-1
TGCAGCGCAGGGGAGAGGCCTAACTATGGCTACACCTTC
CSAGERPNYGYTF
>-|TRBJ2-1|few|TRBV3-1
TGTGCCAGCAGCCAAGCAGGCTCAAACAATGAGCAGTTCTTC
CASSQAGSNNEQFF
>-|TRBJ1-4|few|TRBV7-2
TGTGCCAGCAGCTGGGGGGGCGGAAATGAAAAACTGTTTTTT
CASSWGGGNEKLFF
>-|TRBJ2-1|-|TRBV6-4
TGTGCCAGCAGTGCCTTGTTAGCTAACAATGAGCAGTTCTTC
CASSALLANNEQFF
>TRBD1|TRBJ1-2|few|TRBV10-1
TGCGCCAGCAGTGAGACGGTGTCCGACAGGGTGGACGGCTACACCTTC
CASSETVSDRVDGYTF
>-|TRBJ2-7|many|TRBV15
TGTGCCACCAGCAGAGCGGGGCGGGAGCAGTACTTC
CATSRAGREQYF
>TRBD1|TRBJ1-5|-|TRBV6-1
TGTGCCAGCAGTTCCGGGACAGGGGGCTCTAGCAATCAGCCCCAGCATTTT
CASSSGTGGSSNQPQHF
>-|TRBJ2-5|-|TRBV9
TGTGCCAGCAGCATGGCCGGGACAGCGGAGGGGGAGACCCAGTACTTC
CASSMAGTAEGETQYF
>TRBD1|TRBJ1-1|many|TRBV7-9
TGTGCCAGCAGCTTTCTATTTCCCACAGGGGTCTTGCTTGCTTTCTTT
CASSFLFPTGVLLAFF
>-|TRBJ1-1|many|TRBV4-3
TGCGCCAGCAGCCAAGGCGCGAACACTGAAGCTTTCTTT
CASSQGANTEAFF
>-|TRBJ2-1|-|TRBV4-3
TGCGCCAGCAGCCAAGAATCCGGGACAACTGCGAATGAGCAGTTCTTC
CASSQESGTTANEQFF
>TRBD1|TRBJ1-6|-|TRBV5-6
TGTGCCAGCAGCTTCCGGGACAGGGGGAATTCACCCCTCCACTTT
CASSFRDRGNSPLHF
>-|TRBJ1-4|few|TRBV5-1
TGCGCCAGCAGCAGAGGGACGGACTATAATGAAAAACTGTTTTTT
CASSRGTDYNEKLFF
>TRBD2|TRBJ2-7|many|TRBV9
TGTGCCAGCAGCGTTACTAGCGGGGGGACATACGAGCAGTACTTC
CASSVTSGGTYEQYF
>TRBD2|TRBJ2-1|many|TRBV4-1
TGCGCCAGCAGCCAGCGGGGACTAGCCCGCAATGAGCAGTTCTTC
CASSQRGLARNEQFF
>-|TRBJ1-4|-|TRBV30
TGTGCCTGGAGTCTGGGGACAGAAAAACTGTTTTTT
CAWSLGTEKLFF
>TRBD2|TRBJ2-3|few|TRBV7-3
TGTGCCAGCAGCTTTCGGCTTCGGGGGGACCGCACAGATACGCAGTATTTT
CASSFRLRGDRTDTQYF
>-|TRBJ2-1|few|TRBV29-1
TGCAGCGTTCCCGGGACAATATCCTACAATGAGCAGTTCTTC
CSVPGTISYNEQFF
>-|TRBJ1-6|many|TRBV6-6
TGTGCCAGCAGTTACTCGAGAGGAATTGATTCACCCCTCCACTTT
CASSYSRGIDSPLHF
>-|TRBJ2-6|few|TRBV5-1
TGCGCCAGCAGCTCGGTTCTGACGGGCGGGGCCAACGTCCTGACTTTC
CASSSVLTGGANVLTF
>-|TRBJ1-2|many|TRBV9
TGTGCCAGCAGCACGCGACCCCGGAGTCCCTATGGCTACACCTTC
CASSTRPRSPYGYTF
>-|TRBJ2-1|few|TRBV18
TGTGCCAGCTCACCCGATCTACATGAGCAGTTCTTC
CASSPDLHEQFF
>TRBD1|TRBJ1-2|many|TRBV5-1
TGCGCCAGCAGCTTGGGGGGGACAGCTTATGGCTACACCTTC
CASSLGGTAYGYTF
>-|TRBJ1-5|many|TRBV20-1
TGCAGTGCTAGTATATTCGACATCAGCAATCAGCCCCAGCATTTT
CSASIFDISNQPQHF
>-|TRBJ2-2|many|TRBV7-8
TGTGCCAGCAGCTTAACGACCCGATCGGACACCGGGGAGCTGTTTTTT
CASSLTTRSDTGELFF
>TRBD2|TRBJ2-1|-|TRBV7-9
TGTGCCAGCAGCCCCAGGGGAGCGGGGGCCCTCAGTGAGCAGTTCTTC
CASSPRGAGALSEQFF
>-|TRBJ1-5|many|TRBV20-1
TGCAGTGCCGCTGTCTCAGGGTCCGAACAGCCCCAGCATTTT
CSAAVSGSEQPQHF